This paragraph covers one T cell receptor beta chain sequence. The data were obtained in a study of cytomegalovirus exposure and HLA in healthy donors. The study ran its PCR with 60 Vbeta and 13 Jbeta primers. Clones were read by immunoSEQ multiplex PCR, and TCRdb kept only the in-frame ones, dropping some. The data show roughly 120,000 clones, roughly three quarters seen once. Sequencing used PBMCs. The TCR was taken from a man between 50 and 59 years old in good health and CMV-seropositive.

The CDR3 sequence: CASTAGWGRNSGYTF. The CDR3 DNA is TGTGCCAGCACCGCTGGTTGGGGGCGCAACAGTGGCTACACCTTC. This chain uses TRBV6-6 with TRBJ1-2; a possible D gene is TRBD1 (6 bases). The CDR3 has 15 amino acids. The V end was cut by 7 bases, the J end by 7 bases, with 22 bases between. The germline CDR1 and CDR2 sequences are MNHNY and SVGAGI (reference sequence).